The next 14 T cell receptor beta chains were all read from a single sample in a study of regulatory T cells in long-lasting Graves disease. Assembly of TCR beta libraries relied on iRepertoire HTBI primers together with Arm-PCR of CDR3 regions. Each CDR3 protein gets one entry after TCRdb re-called the multiplex PCR reads with MiXCR. The table includes approximately 540,000 distinct CDR3 sequences, around 13% detected once. The time point here: newly diagnosed GD, antithyroid drugs for less than 3 months. Extracted PBMC RNA gave rise to the TCR library. The data also belong to a second study, concerning T cells in Graves' hyperthyroidism and ophthalmopathy.

The sequencing used peripheral blood mononuclear cells (PBMCs), collected at new diagnosis, from a patient treated with antithyroid drugs. The source is a woman in her 30s with Graves disease.

This clonotype was found many times. The gene calls are TRBV11-3 and TRBJ2-1, with D possibly TRBD2 on 6 matching bases. The CDR3 consists of 15 residues. The V gene's germline CDR1 is SGHNT and CDR2 YENEEA. Deletions cut 2 bases from V and 7 bases from J, with 15 bases between. As DNA, the CDR3 is TGTGCCAGCAGCTTAAGGGCCTTTGGGGGGAATGAGCAGTTCTTC. Its translation is CASSLRAFGGNEQFF.

This clonotype was observed at least ten times. The chain carries TRBV18 and TRBJ2-3, with a possible D match to TRBD1 (5 bases). The germline V gene has CDR1 KGHSH and CDR2 LQKENI. CDR3 length equals 14 residues. Trimming shortened V by 3 bases and J by 4 bases, and 11 bases separated the two germline ends. The CDR3 DNA is TGTGCCAGCTCACCTGGGGTACAGGCAGATACGCAGTATTTT. This codes for CASSPGVQADTQYF.

This CDR3 reads CAWQTGMNTEAFF. CDR3 sequence (DNA): TGTGCCTGGCAAACGGGAATGAACACTGAAGCTTTCTTT. This chain connects TRBV30 to TRBJ1-1; D call uncertain. CDR1 is GTSNPN, CDR2 SVGIG, per germline (reference sequence). There are 13 residues in the CDR3. V lost 5 bases and J lost 0, with 10 bases in between.

This clonotype was counted many times. The chain is built from TRBV28 and TRBJ2-1; 10 bases are shared with TRBD2. The CDR3 has 22 amino acids. Trimming took 1 base from V and 8 from J; bases not matched to a gene: 26. The germline CDR1 and CDR2 sequences are MDHEN and SYDVKM. Here the CDR3 reads CASSLSFSQLSSLAGKSDEQFF. CDR3 in DNA: TGTGCCAGCAGTTTATCTTTTTCGCAATTGAGTTCACTAGCGGGAAAGAGCGATGAGCAGTTCTTC.

This clonotype was seen a few times. A junction boundary mismatches the germline segment, possibly from a read error. V and J are TRBV7-2 and TRBJ2-3; TRBD1 matches at 9 bases. Germline V gives CDR1 SGHTA, CDR2 FQGNSA. The CDR3 has 15 residues. The DNA of the CDR3 is TGTGCCGGCAGCTTAGGGGGACAGGGAACAGATACGCAGTATTTT. It codes for CAGSLGGQGTDTQYF.

This clonotype was seen a handful of times. The chain couples TRBV30 to TRBJ2-7; D remains ambiguous. The V and J ends lost 0 bases and 3 bases respectively, with 9 bases between them. This CDR3 spans 13 amino acids. Germline values: CDR1 GTSNPN, CDR2 SVGIG (reference sequence). The CDR3 DNA follows: TGTGCCTGGAGTGTAATTCTAGACTACGAGCAGTACTTC. It translates to CAWSVILDYEQYF.

This clonotype was detected only a few times. The CDR3 nucleotides read TGCGCCAGCAGCTCCTCCGGGGGGCCAGTGACCCAGTACTTC. Translating gives CASSSSGGPVTQYF. This sequence joins TRBV5-1 and TRBJ2-5; a weak D match, TRBD2 (7 bases). V lost 3 bases and J 7 bases, leaving 16 bases between the germline ends. The CDR3 is made up of 14 amino acids. From germline, CDR1 is SGHRS and CDR2 YFSETQ. The full variable domain, completed using reference TRBV5-1 and TRBJ2-5, is KAGVTQTPRYLIKTRGQQVTLSCSPISGHRSVSWYQQTPGQGLQFLFEYFSETQRNKGNFPGRFSGRQFSNSRSEMNVSTLELGDSALYLCASSSSGGPVTQYFGPGTRLLVL.

This clonotype was seen many times. The chain couples TRBV5-1 to TRBJ1-1; D possibly corresponds to TRBD1 (5 bases). The CDR3 runs 14 residues. Trimming cost V 2 bases and J 1 base, with 9 bases left between them. Germline V lookup: CDR1 SGHRS, CDR2 YFSETQ. CDR3 DNA: TGCGCCAGCAGCTTTGACAGACCGAACACTGAAGCTTTCTTT. Its protein product is CASSFDRPNTEAFF.

The V and J genes are TRBV19 and TRBJ2-4; D unresolved. The germline gives CDR1 LNHDA, CDR2 SQIVND (reference sequence). CDR3 length equals 15 residues. The germline V and J ends were trimmed by 9 bases and 0 bases, with 15 bases remaining between them. CDR3 sequence: CASSSVEIAKNIQYF. As DNA, the CDR3 is TGTGCCAGCAGCAGTGTGGAGATAGCCAAAAACATTCAGTACTTC.

With respect to this clonotype: A much larger clone lies one base from this, so it may be a read error. The chain is built from TRBV27 and TRBJ2-1; 10 bases align to TRBD2. The CDR3 loop spans 16 amino acids. Germline trimming cut 5 bases from V and 5 bases from J; bases unmatched to any gene: 9. Germline V gene data show CDR1 as MNHEY and CDR2 as SMNVEV (reference sequence). The CDR3 sequence: CASSDPGTSAHNEQFF. The CDR3 coding sequence is TGTGCCAGCAGTGACCCCGGGACTAGCGCCCACAATGAGCAGTTCTTC.

The chain links TRBV3-1 to TRBJ1-1, with TRBD1 matching 9 bases. V was pared by 2 bases and J by 3 bases, with 4 bases of the junction left unmatched. The CDR3 is 15 amino acids. Germline-derived CDR1 and CDR2 are LGHDT and YNNKEL (reference sequence). The CDR3 spells CASSQSDRGYTEAFF. The DNA for the CDR3 is TGTGCCAGCAGCCAATCGGACAGGGGATACACTGAAGCTTTCTTT. Using reference TRBV3-1 and TRBJ1-1 for the parts outside the CDR3, the full variable domain is DTAVSQTPKYLVTQMGNDKSIKCEQNLGHDTMYWYKQDSKKFLKIMFSYNNKELIINETVPNRFSPKSPDKAHLNLHINSLELGDSAVYFCASSQSDRGYTEAFFGQGTRLTVV.

This clonotype has only a few counts. This chain uses TRBV19 with TRBJ2-2; D gene uncertain. Germline-derived CDR1 and CDR2 are LNHDA and SQIVND (reference sequence). The CDR3 is made up of 15 amino acids. Trimming shortened V by 0 bases and J by 4 bases, and 9 bases separated the two germline ends. DNA of the CDR3: TGTGCCAGTAGTATAGATAACCGCGGCACCGGGGAGCTGTTTTTT. Its protein is CASSIDNRGTGELFF.

This clonotype has ten or more counts. The V and J genes are TRBV20-1 and TRBJ2-5; TRBD1 is a possible D gene (5 bases). V was cut by 1 base and J by 5 bases, with 11 bases left in between. The CDR3 is 13 amino acids. CDR1 DFQATT and CDR2 SNEGSKA come from the germline V gene (reference sequence). The CDR3 DNA sequence: TGCAGTGCTAGAGTACCAGGGCCGGAGACCCAGTACTTC. It yields the protein CSARVPGPETQYF.

This clonotype was detected many times. The gene calls are TRBV13 and TRBJ2-7, with D possibly TRBD1 on 6 matching bases. Germline V gives CDR1 PRHDT, CDR2 FYEKMQ (reference sequence). Between the trimmed V and J ends, which lost 5 bases and 5 bases, there was a span of 13 bases. The CDR3 extends over 13 amino acids. The CDR3 sequence: CASSAQGIHEQYF. The CDR3 nucleotides read TGTGCCAGCAGCGCACAGGGTATCCACGAGCAGTACTTC.